This T cell receptor beta chain was sequenced during a study of shared clonotypes between healthy human individuals. Study-level background: CD4 naive cells filled three plates per donor, CD4 memory three, CD8 naive two and CD8 memory one. Findings of the study overall: Naive subsets usually exceeded memory subsets in estimated richness. Sharing across four donors was seen in 4.5% to 5.5% of naive CD4 clonotypes.

Naivety among CD8 cells was defined by CD45RO negativity and positive CCR7 selection, thereby excluding terminally differentiated effector memory CD45RA+ cells. Using immunoSEQ multiplex PCR, the repertoire was profiled, and TCRdb retains in-frame clones only, with some absent. The data show roughly 890,000 clones, 80% to 95% seen once. A remark on this clone: Its antigen remains unidentified.

Germline CDR1 reads SGHTA; CDR2 reads FQGNSA. The CDR3 is 15 residues long. V lost 3 bases and J lost 3; bases outside the gene matches: 8. The receptor was derived from a man aged 25-45 years in good health. Sequenced material: naive CD8+ T cells sorted from blood. The chain recombines TRBV7-2 with TRBJ2-7; 7 bases are shared with TRBD2. The CDR3 loop is CASSFSLGGDYEQYF. For the CDR3, the DNA is TGTGCCAGCAGCTTTAGTTTGGGGGGGGACTACGAGCAGTACTTC.